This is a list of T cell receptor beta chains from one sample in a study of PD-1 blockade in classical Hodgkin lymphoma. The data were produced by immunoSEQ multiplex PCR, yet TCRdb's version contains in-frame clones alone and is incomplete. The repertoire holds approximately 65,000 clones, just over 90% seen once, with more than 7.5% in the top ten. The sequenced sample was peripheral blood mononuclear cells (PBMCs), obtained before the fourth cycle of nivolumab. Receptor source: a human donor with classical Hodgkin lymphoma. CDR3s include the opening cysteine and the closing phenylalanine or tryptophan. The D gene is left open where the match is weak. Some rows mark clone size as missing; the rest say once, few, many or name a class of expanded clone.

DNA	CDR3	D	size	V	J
TGTGCCAGCAGCCCAGGAGGTAGCTTCTACGAGCAGTACTTC	CASSPGGSFYEQYF	.	.	TRBV7-9	TRBJ2-7
TGTGCCACCAGCAGAGACCAGGACAACTACGAGCAGTACTTC	CATSRDQDNYEQYF	.	once	TRBV15	TRBJ2-7
TGTGCCAGTAGTATGTCGGGGTTCAACTATGGCTACACCTTC	CASSMSGFNYGYTF	.	.	TRBV19	TRBJ1-2
TGTGCCAGCAGTCAAGGACTAGCAGACTCCTACAATGAGCAGTTCTTC	CASSQGLADSYNEQFF	TRBD2	.	TRBV27	TRBJ2-1
TGTGCCATCAGGGACAGGGGAAGCTACGAGCAGTACTTC	CAIRDRGSYEQYF	TRBD1	.	TRBV10-3	TRBJ2-7
TGCGCCAGCAGCTTGACAGGGGGCGAGCCTACACCCCTCCACTTT	CASSLTGGEPTPLHF	TRBD1	.	TRBV5-1	TRBJ1-6
TGTGCCAGCAGTCCCCGGACAGGCGTCGGCTACACCTTC	CASSPRTGVGYTF	TRBD1	.	TRBV6-5	TRBJ1-2
TGTGCCAGCAGCTTTGCGGACAGCGGGTATAGCAATCAGCCCCAGCATTTT	CASSFADSGYSNQPQHF	.	.	TRBV11-2	TRBJ1-5
TGCGCCAGCGGACAGGGGGCTACTCCACTCGAGCAGTACTTC	CASGQGATPLEQYF	TRBD1	.	TRBV5-1	TRBJ2-7
TGTGCCAGCAGCGGAGAAGGGTCCGCGGAGACCCAGTACTTC	CASSGEGSAETQYF	.	.	TRBV2	TRBJ2-5
TGTGCCAGCTCACCTGGACTAGCCTTCAGTAGCGGGGAGCTGTTTTTT	CASSPGLAFSSGELFF	TRBD2	.	TRBV18	TRBJ2-2
TGTGCCAGCAGTTTTCGGCAGGTAGCCGGGGAGCTGTTTTTT	CASSFRQVAGELFF	.	.	TRBV27	TRBJ2-2
TGCGCCAGCAGCCAAGATCAGGGACAACTCCTAATAGCTGGAAACACCATATATTTT	CASSQDQGQLLIAGNTIYF	.	.	TRBV4-1	TRBJ1-3
TGTGCCAGCAGCTTACGCCCAGGGGAAGAGACCCAGTACTTC	CASSLRPGEETQYF	.	.	TRBV7-9	TRBJ2-5
TGTGCCAGGCCTGGGACTAGCGGGAGTGATCATGAGCAGTTCTTC	CARPGTSGSDHEQFF	TRBD2	.	TRBV2	TRBJ2-1
TGTGCCAGCAGCCCTGCTTGGAAGGAGACCCAGTACTTC	CASSPAWKETQYF	.	.	TRBV6-6	TRBJ2-5
TGTGCCATCAGACAGGGGGGGTCCAATGAGCAGTTCTTC	CAIRQGGSNEQFF	.	.	TRBV10-3	TRBJ2-1
TGTGCCATCAGGACAGGGGGTGTTGATGGCTACACCTTC	CAIRTGGVDGYTF	TRBD1	.	TRBV10-3	TRBJ1-2
TGTGCCAGCAGCTTGGGACTGGGTGGAGGATACGAGCAGTACTTC	CASSLGLGGGYEQYF	.	.	TRBV7-9	TRBJ2-7
TGCAGCGTATCGAGGACAGGGGCCACTGAAGCTTTCTTT	CSVSRTGATEAFF	TRBD1	.	TRBV29-1	TRBJ1-1
TGTGCCAGTAGTAGCGAAGGGAGGTATGGCTACACCTTC	CASSSEGRYGYTF	.	.	TRBV19	TRBJ1-2
TGTGCCAGCAGCTCGGGACTAGCGGGAAGGACAGATACGCAGTATTTT	CASSSGLAGRTDTQYF	TRBD2	.	TRBV7-3	TRBJ2-3
TGTGCCAGCAGTTTTTCAGGTTCGGACGAGCAGTACTTC	CASSFSGSDEQYF	.	.	TRBV28	TRBJ2-7
TGTGCCAGTACCTGGCAGGTCGGTCAGCCCCAGCATTTT	CASTWQVGQPQHF	.	.	TRBV19	TRBJ1-5
TGTGCCAGCTCAGCACAGGGGGCCGGGACTGAAGCTTTCTTT	CASSAQGAGTEAFF	TRBD1	.	TRBV18	TRBJ1-1
TGTGCCAGCAGCCCAGGGTTAGTTTTCGAGCAGTACTTC	CASSPGLVFEQYF	.	.	TRBV7-9	TRBJ2-7
TGTGCCAGCAGCCTCTCCAGGGACCCTGGAAACACCATATATTTT	CASSLSRDPGNTIYF	.	.	TRBV7-3	TRBJ1-3
TGTGCCAGCAGCAAAAGCGGGGGGGCAGATACGCAGTATTTT	CASSKSGGADTQYF	TRBD2	.	TRBV5-4	TRBJ2-3
TGTGCCAGCAGTCGGGACCGAGAGCGCACAGATACGCAGTATTTT	CASSRDRERTDTQYF	.	.	TRBV28	TRBJ2-3
TGTGCCAGCATCTCAGACAGACTCCCCTACGAGCAGTACTTC	CASISDRLPYEQYF	.	.	TRBV21-1	TRBJ2-7
TGCGCCAGCAGCTTGGAGAGGGGGACAGATACGCAGTATTTT	CASSLERGTDTQYF	.	.	TRBV5-1	TRBJ2-3
TGTGCCAGCAGCTTAGCTCCCCCCCCGCTAGCGGGAGGGCCAATCGACGAGCAGTACTTC	CASSLAPPPLAGGPIDEQYF	TRBD2	.	TRBV7-8	TRBJ2-7
TGCGCCAGCAGCCAAAAACAGGGGGGGAACTATGGCTACACCTTC	CASSQKQGGNYGYTF	TRBD1	.	TRBV4-1	TRBJ1-2
TGTGCCAGCAGCGTAGGTGGGAATTCACCCCTCCACTTT	CASSVGGNSPLHF	.	.	TRBV9	TRBJ1-6
TGTGCCAGCAGCTTTTACAGGACCCAAACGGGGGAGCTGTTTTTT	CASSFYRTQTGELFF	.	.	TRBV7-2	TRBJ2-2
TGTGCCAGCAGCTTGAGTGGAGCGGGGGGGCAGGGTACGCAGTATTTT	CASSLSGAGGQGTQYF	TRBD2	.	TRBV7-8	TRBJ2-3
TGTGCCAGCAGCTTGGGGGTATCTTTCTCCGAGCAGTACTTC	CASSLGVSFSEQYF	.	.	TRBV5-4	TRBJ2-7